This entry lists 5 T cell receptor beta chains sequenced from one sample in a study of blood T cells in healthy people across ages. The use of a sample-barcoded 5' primer and a J-beta primer mix characterized a second PCR of about 7 to 12 cycles. TCRdb processed the 5' RACE reads anew with MiXCR; each CDR3 protein has one entry. The repertoire includes about 800,000 distinct CDR3 sequences, approximately 25% of them detected once, and approximately 4% sits in the top ten. The same data also went into a second study, on T cells of mothers and their children.

The material sequenced was blood. The receptor set was obtained from a boy between 10 and 17 years old in good health.

A few counts support this clonotype. The V gene is TRBV25-1, the J gene TRBJ2-5, with 10 bases matching TRBD2. With 5 bases clipped from V and 4 bases from J, the junction kept 7 bases outside the gene matches. The CDR3 runs to 15 residues. CDR1 and CDR2 (germline): MGHDK, SYGVNS. This CDR3 is CASSQNLAGVETQYF. The CDR3 nucleotides are TGTGCCAGCAGTCAAAATCTAGCGGGGGTAGAGACCCAGTACTTC.

This clonotype was counted only a few times. The chain links TRBV5-1 to TRBJ2-1; the D gene could be TRBD1 or TRBD2 (6 bases each). From germline, CDR1 is SGHRS and CDR2 YFSETQ. The CDR3 spans 17 residues. V gave up 2 bases and J gave up 0 bases, with 15 bases separating them. The CDR3 bases are TGCGCCAGCAGCTTTCCCGGGGGCTTAAGCTCCTACAATGAGCAGTTCTTC. The encoded protein is CASSFPGGLSSYNEQFF.

This clonotype has just a few counts. The chain combines TRBV6-2 or TRBV6-3 with TRBJ2-5, with 8 bases lining up with TRBD1. The better agreement between TRBJ2-7 and the DNA end casts doubt on the J call. The CDR3 consists of 15 residues. CDR1 is MNHEY, CDR2 SVGEGT, per germline. CDR3 in DNA: TGTGCCAGCAGTTACGACAGGGGAAGCTCCTACGAGCAGTACTTC. Translated: CASSYDRGSSYEQYF.

The chain carries TRBV9 and TRBJ2-2, with D possibly matching TRBD1 (6 bases). Germline CDR1 SGDLS, CDR2 YYNGEE. This CDR3 has 13 residues. The V end lost 7 bases, the J end lost 7 bases, and 14 bases lay between the germline ends. CDR3: CASGGHLVGELFF. CDR3 in DNA: TGTGCCAGCGGGGGCCACTTGGTCGGGGAGCTGTTTTTT.

This chain connects TRBV29-1 to TRBJ2-3, with TRBD2 matching over 13 bases. V dropped 5 bases and J dropped 2; count of bases not matched to a gene: 4. CDR3 length: 15 amino acids. CDR1 and CDR2 from the germline V gene are SQVTM and ANQGSEA. CDR3 sequence (DNA): TGCAGCGTTCCCGGGACTAGCGGGGTCACAGATACGCAGTATTTT. This codes for CSVPGTSGVTDTQYF.